A selection of T cell receptor beta chains follows, all from one sample in a study of cytomegalovirus exposure and HLA in healthy donors. Sequenced by immunoSEQ multiplex PCR; TCRdb stores in-frame clones only, minus some. The data show some 150,000 clones, 79% seen once. Source material: PBMCs. These receptors came from a man aged 35 to 55 in good health and CMV-seronegative. CDR3s include the opening cysteine and the closing phenylalanine or tryptophan. The D gene is left open where the match is weak.

v_gene	len	j_gene	d_gene	CDR3aa
TRBV29-1	13	TRBJ1-1	TRBD1	CSVEDRVGTEAFF
TRBV5-1	14	TRBJ2-5	-	CASTWRTYQETQYF
TRBV18	18	TRBJ2-7	TRBD1	CASSPAPQFRDSFYEQYF
TRBV5-1	14	TRBJ2-7	TRBD1	CASSELTGEGEQYF
TRBV5-1	14	TRBJ1-1	TRBD1	CASSSPRDRTEAFF
TRBV5-4	12	TRBJ1-1	-	CASSLNEVNAFF
TRBV30	12	TRBJ2-3	TRBD1	CARGGFTDTQYF
TRBV6-6	13	TRBJ2-5	-	CASSFGQQETQYF
TRBV27	13	TRBJ1-1	TRBD1	CASRGRGHTEAFF
TRBV27	14	TRBJ2-1	TRBD1	CASSRDRGDNEQFF
TRBV6-5	13	TRBJ1-5	TRBD1	CASTDRVGQPQHF
TRBV7-9	12	TRBJ2-7	-	CSSSRLVTEQYF
TRBV4-1	17	TRBJ2-1	-	CASSQGLLGQLDNEQFF
TRBV18	17	TRBJ1-2	-	CASSPNNGENANYGYTF
TRBV5-4	15	TRBJ2-5	-	CASSLGGREGETQYF
TRBV5-4	16	TRBJ1-2	-	CASSHRGDATNYGYTF
TRBV19	16	TRBJ1-5	-	CASSSLSLGSNQPQHF
TRBV28	15	TRBJ1-5	-	CASSLWVPGNQPQHF
TRBV28	12	TRBJ1-2	-	CASSLDKGGYTF
TRBV7-8	12	TRBJ2-5	-	CASLTSGETQYF
TRBV7-9	15	TRBJ2-5	-	CASSFEAPQQETQYF
TRBV6-7	16	TRBJ2-7	-	CASSYVSGTCSYEQYF
TRBV4-2	15	TRBJ2-6	-	CASSSISSGANVLTF
TRBV5-5	15	TRBJ2-7	-	CASSLGPGAGNEQYF
TRBV6-1	20	TRBJ2-7	TRBD2	CASSERGREGTSGNSYEQYF
TRBV11-2	18	TRBJ2-1	TRBD2	CASSLLGRGREGYNEQFF
TRBV27	17	TRBJ2-3	TRBD2	CASSLFSSGLRTDTQYF
TRBV13	12	TRBJ1-1	-	CASSLERGKAFF
TRBV27	15	TRBJ1-5	TRBD1	CASSSGQGEGQPQHF
TRBV4-2	15	TRBJ1-4	TRBD1	CASGQLQGAGEKLFF
TRBV4-3	14	TRBJ1-2	-	CASSQAGFTYGYTF
TRBV30	18	TRBJ2-1	TRBD2	CAWSVGLAKSFSYNEQFF
TRBV27	13	TRBJ2-1	-	CASRLAFYNEQFF
TRBV14	15	TRBJ2-1	-	CASSPGVQSYNEQFF
TRBV11-1	13	TRBJ2-7	-	CASSLGLLYEQYF
TRBV28	17	TRBJ2-5	TRBD2	CASSRPGSGSREETQYF
TRBV7-9	14	TRBJ2-5	-	CASSFGQGGETQYF